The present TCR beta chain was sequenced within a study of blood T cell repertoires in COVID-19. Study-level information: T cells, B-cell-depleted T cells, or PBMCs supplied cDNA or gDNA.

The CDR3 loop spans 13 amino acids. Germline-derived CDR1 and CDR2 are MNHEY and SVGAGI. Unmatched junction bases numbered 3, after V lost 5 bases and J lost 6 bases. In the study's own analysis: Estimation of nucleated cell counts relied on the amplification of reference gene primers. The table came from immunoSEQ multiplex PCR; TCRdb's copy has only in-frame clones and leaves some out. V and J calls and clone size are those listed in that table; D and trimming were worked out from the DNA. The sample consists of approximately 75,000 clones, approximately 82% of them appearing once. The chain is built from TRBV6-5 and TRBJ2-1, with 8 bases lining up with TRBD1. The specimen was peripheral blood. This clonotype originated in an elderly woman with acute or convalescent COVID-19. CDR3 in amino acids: CASSTGQGNEQFF. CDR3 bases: TGTGCCAGCAGTACCGGACAGGGCAATGAGCAGTTCTTC.